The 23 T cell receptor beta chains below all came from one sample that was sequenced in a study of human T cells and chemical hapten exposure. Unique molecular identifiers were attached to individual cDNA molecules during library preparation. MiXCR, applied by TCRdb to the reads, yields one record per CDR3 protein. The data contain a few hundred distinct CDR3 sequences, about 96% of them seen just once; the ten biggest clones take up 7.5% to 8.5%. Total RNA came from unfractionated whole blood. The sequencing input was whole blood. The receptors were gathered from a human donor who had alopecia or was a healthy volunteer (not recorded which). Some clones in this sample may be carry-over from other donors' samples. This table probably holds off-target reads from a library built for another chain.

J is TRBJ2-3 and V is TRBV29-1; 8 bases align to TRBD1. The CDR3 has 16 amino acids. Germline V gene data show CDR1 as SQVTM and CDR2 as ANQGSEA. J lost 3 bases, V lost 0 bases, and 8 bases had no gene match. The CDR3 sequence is CSVEDHVRGLTDTQYF. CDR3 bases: TGCAGCGTTGAAGATCATGTCAGGGGGCTAACAGATACGCAGTATTTT.

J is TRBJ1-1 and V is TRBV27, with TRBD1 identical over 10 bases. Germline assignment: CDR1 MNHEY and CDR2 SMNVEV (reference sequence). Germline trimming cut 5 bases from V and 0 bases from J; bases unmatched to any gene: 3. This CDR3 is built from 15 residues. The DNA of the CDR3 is TGTGCCAGCAGTCCGGGACAGGGGATGAACACTGAAGCTTTCTTT. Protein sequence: CASSPGQGMNTEAFF.

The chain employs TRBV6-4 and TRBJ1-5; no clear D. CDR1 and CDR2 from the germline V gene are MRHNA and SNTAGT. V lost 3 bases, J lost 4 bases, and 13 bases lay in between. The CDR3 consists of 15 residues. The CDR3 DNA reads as TGTGCCAGCAGTGAGGAGTATGGAACGAATCAGCCCCAGCATTTT. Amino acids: CASSEEYGTNQPQHF.

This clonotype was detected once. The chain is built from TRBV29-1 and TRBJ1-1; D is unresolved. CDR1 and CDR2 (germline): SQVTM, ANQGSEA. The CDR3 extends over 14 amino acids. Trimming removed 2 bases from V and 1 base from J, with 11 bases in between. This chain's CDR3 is CSVEPRFENTEAFF. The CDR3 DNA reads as TGCAGCGTTGAACCCCGTTTCGAGAACACTGAAGCTTTCTTT.

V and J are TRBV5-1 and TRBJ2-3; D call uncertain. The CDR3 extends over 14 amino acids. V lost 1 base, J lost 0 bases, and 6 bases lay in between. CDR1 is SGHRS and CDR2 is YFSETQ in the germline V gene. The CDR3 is CASSLPDSTDTQYF. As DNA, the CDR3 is TGCGCCAGCAGCTTGCCCGACAGCACAGATACGCAGTATTTT.

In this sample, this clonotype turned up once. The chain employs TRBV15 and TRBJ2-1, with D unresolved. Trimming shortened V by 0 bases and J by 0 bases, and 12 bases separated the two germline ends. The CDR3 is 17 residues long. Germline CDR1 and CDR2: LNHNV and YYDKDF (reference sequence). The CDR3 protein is CATSRDKRQSSYNEQFF. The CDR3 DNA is TGTGCCACCAGCAGAGATAAGCGCCAGAGCTCCTACAATGAGCAGTTCTTC.

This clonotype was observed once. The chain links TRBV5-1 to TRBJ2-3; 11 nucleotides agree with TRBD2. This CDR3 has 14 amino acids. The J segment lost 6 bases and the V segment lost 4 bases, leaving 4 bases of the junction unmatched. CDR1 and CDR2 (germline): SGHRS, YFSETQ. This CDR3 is CASSPRTSGDTQYF. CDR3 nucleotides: TGCGCCAGCAGCCCCCGGACTAGCGGGGATACGCAGTATTTT.

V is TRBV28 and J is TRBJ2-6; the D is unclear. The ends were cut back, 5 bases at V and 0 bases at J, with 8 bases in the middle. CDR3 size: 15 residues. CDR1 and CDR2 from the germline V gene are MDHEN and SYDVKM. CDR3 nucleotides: TGTGCCAGCAGTCCGGTGGTCTCTGGGGCCAACGTCCTGACTTTC. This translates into CASSPVVSGANVLTF.

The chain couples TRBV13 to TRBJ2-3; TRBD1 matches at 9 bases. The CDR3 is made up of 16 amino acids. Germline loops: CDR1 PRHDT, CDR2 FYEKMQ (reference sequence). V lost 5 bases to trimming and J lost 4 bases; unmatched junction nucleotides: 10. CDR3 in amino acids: CASSTGGNGGPDTQYF. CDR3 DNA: TGTGCCAGCAGCACAGGGGGCAACGGGGGCCCAGATACGCAGTATTTT.

CDR3 in amino acids: CASSQGGTNYGYTF. The DNA for the CDR3 is TGTGCCAGCAGCCAAGGGGGGACCAACTATGGCTACACCTTC. The rearrangement links TRBV7-3 to TRBJ1-2; a possible D gene is TRBD1 (6 bases). This CDR3 is built from 14 residues. V was trimmed by 5 bases and J by 2 bases, leaving 12 bases between them. CDR1 and CDR2 from the germline V gene are SGHTA and FQGTGA.

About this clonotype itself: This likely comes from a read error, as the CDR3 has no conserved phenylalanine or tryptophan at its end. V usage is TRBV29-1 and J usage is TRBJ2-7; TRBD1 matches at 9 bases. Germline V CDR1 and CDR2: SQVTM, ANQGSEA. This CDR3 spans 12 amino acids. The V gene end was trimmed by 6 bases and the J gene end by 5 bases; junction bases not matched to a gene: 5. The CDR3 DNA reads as TGCAGCGTCGTACAGGGGGCAGACGAGCAGTACCTC. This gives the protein CSVVQGADEQYL.

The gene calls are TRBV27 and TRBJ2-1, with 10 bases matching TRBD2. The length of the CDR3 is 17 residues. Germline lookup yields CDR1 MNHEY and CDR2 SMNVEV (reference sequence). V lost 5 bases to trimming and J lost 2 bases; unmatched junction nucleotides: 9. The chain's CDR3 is CASSRGLAREAYNEQFF. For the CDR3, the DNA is TGTGCCAGCAGTCGGGGACTAGCGAGGGAAGCCTACAATGAGCAGTTCTTC.

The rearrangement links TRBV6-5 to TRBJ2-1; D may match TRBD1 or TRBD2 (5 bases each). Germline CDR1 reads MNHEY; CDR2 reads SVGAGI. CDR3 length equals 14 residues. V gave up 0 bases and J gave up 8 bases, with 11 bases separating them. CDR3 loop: CASSYSIRGDEQFF. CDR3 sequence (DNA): TGTGCCAGCAGTTACTCGATCCGGGGCGATGAGCAGTTCTTC.

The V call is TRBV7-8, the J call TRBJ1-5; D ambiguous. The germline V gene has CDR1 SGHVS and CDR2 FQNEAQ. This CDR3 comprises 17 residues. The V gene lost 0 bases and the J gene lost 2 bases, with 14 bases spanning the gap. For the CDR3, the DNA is TGTGCCAGCAGCTTAGCGTTGGTCCCTGGGGGCAATCAGCCCCAGCATTTT. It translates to CASSLALVPGGNQPQHF.

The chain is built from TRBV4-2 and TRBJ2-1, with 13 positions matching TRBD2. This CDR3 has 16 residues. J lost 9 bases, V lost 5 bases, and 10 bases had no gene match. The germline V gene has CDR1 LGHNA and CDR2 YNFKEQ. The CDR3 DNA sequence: TGTGCCAGCAGCGTATCCGGGACTAGCGGGAATGGTGAGCAGTTCTTC. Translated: CASSVSGTSGNGEQFF.

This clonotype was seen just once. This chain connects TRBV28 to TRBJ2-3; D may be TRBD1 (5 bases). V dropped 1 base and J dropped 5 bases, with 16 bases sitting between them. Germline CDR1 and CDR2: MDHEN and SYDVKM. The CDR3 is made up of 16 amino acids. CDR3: CASSLSSQGARDTQYF. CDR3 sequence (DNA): TGTGCCAGCAGTTTATCTTCTCAGGGTGCGAGAGATACGCAGTATTTT.

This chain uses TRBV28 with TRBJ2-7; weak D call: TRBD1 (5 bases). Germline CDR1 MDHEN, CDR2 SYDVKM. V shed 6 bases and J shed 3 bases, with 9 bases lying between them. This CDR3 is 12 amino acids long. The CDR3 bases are TGTGCCAGCAGGAGGACACACTACGAGCAGTACTTC. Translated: CASRRTHYEQYF.

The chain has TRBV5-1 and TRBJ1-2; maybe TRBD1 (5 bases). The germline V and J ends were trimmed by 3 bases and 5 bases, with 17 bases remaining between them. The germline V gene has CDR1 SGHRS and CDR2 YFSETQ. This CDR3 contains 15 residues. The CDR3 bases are TGCGCCAGCAGCTCGGGACCGAAGAGGGGTTATGGCTACACCTTC. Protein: CASSSGPKRGYGYTF.

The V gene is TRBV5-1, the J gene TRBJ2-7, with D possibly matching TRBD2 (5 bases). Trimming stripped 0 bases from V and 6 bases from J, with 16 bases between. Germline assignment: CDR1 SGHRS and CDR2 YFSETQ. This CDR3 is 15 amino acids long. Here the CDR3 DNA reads TGCGCCAGCAGCTTGGTGGCGGGCCAGACTTTCGAGCAGTACTTC. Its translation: CASSLVAGQTFEQYF.

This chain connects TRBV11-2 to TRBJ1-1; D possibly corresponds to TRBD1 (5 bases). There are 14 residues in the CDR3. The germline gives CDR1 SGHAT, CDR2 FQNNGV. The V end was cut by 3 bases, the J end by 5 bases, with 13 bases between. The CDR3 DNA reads TGTGCCAGCAGCTTTGGGGGGTGGGAGACTGAAGCTTTCTTT. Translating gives CASSFGGWETEAFF.

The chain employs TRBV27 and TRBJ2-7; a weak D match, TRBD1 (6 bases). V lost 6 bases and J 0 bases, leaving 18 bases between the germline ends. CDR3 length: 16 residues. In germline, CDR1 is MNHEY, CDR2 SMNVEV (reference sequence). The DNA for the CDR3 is TGTGCCAGCAGCTCCGTGACAGGCTCGAGCTCCTACGAGCAGTACTTC. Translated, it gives CASSSVTGSSSYEQYF.

The CDR3 spells CASSYGTANTEAFF. The CDR3 DNA is TGTGCCAGCAGTTACGGGACAGCTAACACTGAAGCTTTCTTT. The J gene is TRBJ1-1, the V gene TRBV6-2 or TRBV6-3; 7 positions match TRBD1. Trimming cost V 2 bases and J 2 bases; bases outside gene matches: 2. This CDR3 spans 14 amino acids. The V gene's germline CDR1 is MNHEY and CDR2 SVGEGT.

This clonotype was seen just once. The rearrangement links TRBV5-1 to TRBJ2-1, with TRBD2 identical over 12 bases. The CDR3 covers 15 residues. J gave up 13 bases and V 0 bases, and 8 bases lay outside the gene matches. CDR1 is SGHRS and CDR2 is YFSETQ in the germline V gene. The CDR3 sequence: CASSLGLAGARDQFF. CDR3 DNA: TGCGCCAGCAGCTTGGGACTAGCGGGAGCGCGTGACCAGTTCTTC.